This T cell receptor beta chain came from a study of T-cell reconstitution after alpha-beta-depleted transplantation in children. As it was prepared, the TCRbeta library received unique molecular identifiers. TCRdb reanalysed the PCR reads using MiXCR and keeps one entry per CDR3 protein. The sample shows a few hundred thousand distinct CDR3 sequences, approximately 10% of them seen only once. Germline V gene lookup returns CDR1 KGHDR and CDR2 SFDVKD. The V segment lost 9 bases and the J segment 6 bases; nucleotides outside the gene matches: 8. This CDR3 is built from 15 residues. As to this clonotype: Possible read error: a much larger clone is one base away.

The chain uses TRBV24-1 and TRBJ2-1; TRBD2 aligns across 12 bases. The origin of this receptor is a human donor who donated a stem cell graft to a child with acute lymphoblastic leukemia. The source was PBMCs from the stem cell graft donor, collected from the stem cell graft. The CDR3, as DNA: TGTGCCACCGGCCTAGCACTAGCGGGAGGCAATGAGCAGTTCTTC. Its protein product is CATGLALAGGNEQFF.